This T cell receptor beta chain was captured by sequencing in a study of vaccination effects on CD4 cells after COVID-19. Points from the study as a whole: Late post-vaccination samples showed marked contraction of infection- and vaccine-induced clones. In the study, convalescent patients were few, and early post-infection timepoints were absent.

With roughly 10 days of culture completed, CD4+ T cells were isolated. It was two doses of either the BNT162b2 or mRNA-1273 vaccine that participants received. Among the vaccine recipients, none had a prior SARS-CoV-2 infection, and nucleocapsid antibodies were negative. Cultures had half their medium replaced with IL-2 medium on days 3 and 7. Worth noting for this clone: Its matching antigen is unknown.

Produced via immunoSEQ multiplex PCR; TCRdb's table is partial and in-frame only. Here the sample spans about 73,000 clones, around 67% being singletons. Between the trimmed V and J ends, which lost 3 bases and 0 bases, there was a span of 11 bases. The germline gives CDR1 DFQATT, CDR2 SNEGSKA (reference sequence). The CDR3 has 14 amino acids. The rearrangement joins TRBV20-1 to TRBJ1-1; TRBD1 is a possible D gene (6 bases). The sequence was collected from a human donor who received a COVID-19 vaccine. The starting material was CD4+ T cells from PBMCs cultured without peptide, obtained after COVID-19 vaccination. The CDR3 sequence is CSASRTGMNTEAFF. The CDR3 DNA sequence: TGCAGTGCTAGTAGAACAGGGATGAACACTGAAGCTTTCTTT.